The clone carrying this TCR beta chain was counted at least ten times. The antigen remains unidentified. V lost 5 bases to trimming and J lost 11 bases, with 18 bases between them. In germline, CDR1 is SEHNR, CDR2 FQNEAQ (reference sequence). The CDR3 contains 14 residues. This specimen belongs to a study of CD8 T cells in ankylosing spondylitis. Study results and limitations: CD8+ disease-linked clones were present at relatively low frequencies in blood. Seemingly characteristic of ankylosing spondylitis blood was a TCR beta motif consisting of eight highly homologous variants. Clones linked to disease were reported to show significant enrichment in matched ankylosing spondylitis synovial fluid.

The authors made TCR beta libraries by quantitative 5'-RACE with molecular barcodes. Via MiXCR, TCRdb re-called the 5' RACE reads, giving one row per CDR3 protein. The data hold 250,000 to 400,000 distinct CDR3 sequences, with 9.5% to 13% observed a single time. Sequencing was done on a sample of blood, either unsorted or a sorted T cell fraction (not recorded which). This TCR came from a female donor with ankylosing spondylitis or in good health (not recorded which). The chain carries TRBV7-9 and TRBJ1-4, with unresolved D. The CDR3 reads CASSPSDVVGKLFF. CDR3 in DNA: TGTGCCAGCAGCCCCTCGGATGTTGTTGGGAAACTGTTTTTT.